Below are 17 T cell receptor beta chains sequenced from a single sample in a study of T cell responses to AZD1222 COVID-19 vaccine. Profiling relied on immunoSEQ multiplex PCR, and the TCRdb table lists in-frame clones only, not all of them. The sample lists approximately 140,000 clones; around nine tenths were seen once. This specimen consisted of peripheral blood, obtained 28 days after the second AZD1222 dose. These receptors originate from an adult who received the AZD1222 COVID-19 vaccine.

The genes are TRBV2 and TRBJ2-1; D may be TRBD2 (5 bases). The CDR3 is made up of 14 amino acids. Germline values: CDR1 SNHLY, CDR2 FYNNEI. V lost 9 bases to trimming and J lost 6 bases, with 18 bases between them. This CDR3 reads CAREDPYSPNEQFF. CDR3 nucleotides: TGTGCCAGGGAGGACCCTTATTCCCCCAATGAGCAGTTCTTC.

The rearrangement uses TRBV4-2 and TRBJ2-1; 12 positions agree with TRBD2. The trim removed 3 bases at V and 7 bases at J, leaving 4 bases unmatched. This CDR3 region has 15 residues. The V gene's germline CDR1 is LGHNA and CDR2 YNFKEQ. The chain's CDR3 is CASSQSSGGANEQFF. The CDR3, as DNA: TGTGCCAGCAGCCAGTCTAGCGGGGGGGCAAATGAGCAGTTCTTC.

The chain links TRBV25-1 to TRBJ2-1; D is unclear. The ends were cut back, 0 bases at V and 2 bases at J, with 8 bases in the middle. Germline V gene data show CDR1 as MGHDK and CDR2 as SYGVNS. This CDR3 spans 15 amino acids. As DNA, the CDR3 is TGTGCCAGCAGTGAATATCGGGCACCCTACAATGAGCAGTTCTTC. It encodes CASSEYRAPYNEQFF.

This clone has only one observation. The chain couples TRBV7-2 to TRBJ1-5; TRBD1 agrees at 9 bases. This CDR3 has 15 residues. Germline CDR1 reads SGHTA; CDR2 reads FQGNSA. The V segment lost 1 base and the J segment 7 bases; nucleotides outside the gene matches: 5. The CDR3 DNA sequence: TGTGCCAGCAGCTTAGGGGGACAGGGAAACCAGCCCCAGCATTTT. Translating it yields CASSLGGQGNQPQHF.

The CDR3 nucleotides are TGTGCCAGCAGCCCCCTGACAGGCCTACTGAACACCATATATTTT. It is translated as CASSPLTGLLNTIYF. The rearrangement links TRBV14 to TRBJ1-3, with D possibly matching TRBD1 (6 bases). V was shortened by 4 bases and J by 7 bases, with 17 bases between the two germline ends. Germline CDR1 is SGHDN and CDR2 is FVKESK. The CDR3 contains 15 residues.

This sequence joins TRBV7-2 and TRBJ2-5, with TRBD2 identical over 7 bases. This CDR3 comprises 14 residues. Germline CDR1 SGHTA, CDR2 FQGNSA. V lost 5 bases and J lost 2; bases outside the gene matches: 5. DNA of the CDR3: TGTGCCAGCAGCCTGCCGGGACTACAAGAGACCCAGTACTTC. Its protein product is CASSLPGLQETQYF. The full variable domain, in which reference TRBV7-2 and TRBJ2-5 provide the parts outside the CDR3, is GAGVSQSPSNKVTEKGKDVELRCDPISGHTALYWYRQSLGQGLEFLIYFQGNSAPDKSGLPSDRFSAERTGGSVSTLTIQRTQQEDSAVYLCASSLPGLQETQYFGPGTRLLVL.

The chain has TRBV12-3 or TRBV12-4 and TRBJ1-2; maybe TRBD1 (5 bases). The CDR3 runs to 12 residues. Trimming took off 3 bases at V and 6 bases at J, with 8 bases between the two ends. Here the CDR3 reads CASSLGGDGYTF. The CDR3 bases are TGTGCCAGCAGTTTGGGAGGGGATGGCTACACCTTC.

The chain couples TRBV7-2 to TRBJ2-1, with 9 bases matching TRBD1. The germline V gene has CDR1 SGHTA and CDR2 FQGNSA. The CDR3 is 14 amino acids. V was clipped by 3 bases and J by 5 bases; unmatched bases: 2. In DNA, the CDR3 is TGTGCCAGCAGCTTGAGGACAGGGGACAATGAGCAGTTCTTC. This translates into CASSLRTGDNEQFF.

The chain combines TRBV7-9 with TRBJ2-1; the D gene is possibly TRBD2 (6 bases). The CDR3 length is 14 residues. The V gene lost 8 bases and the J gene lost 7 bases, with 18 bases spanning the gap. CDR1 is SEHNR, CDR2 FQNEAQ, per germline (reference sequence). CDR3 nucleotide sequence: TGTGCCAGCTTGGGACTTACATTCGGTAATGAGCAGTTCTTC. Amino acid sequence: CASLGLTFGNEQFF.

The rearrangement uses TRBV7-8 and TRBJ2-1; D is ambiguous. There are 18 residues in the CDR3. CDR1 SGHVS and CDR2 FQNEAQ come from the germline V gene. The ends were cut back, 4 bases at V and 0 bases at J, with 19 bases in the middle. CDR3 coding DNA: TGTGCCAGCAGCTATGTGGGGTCCGGCGCCATCTCCTACAATGAGCAGTTCTTC. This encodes CASSYVGSGAISYNEQFF.

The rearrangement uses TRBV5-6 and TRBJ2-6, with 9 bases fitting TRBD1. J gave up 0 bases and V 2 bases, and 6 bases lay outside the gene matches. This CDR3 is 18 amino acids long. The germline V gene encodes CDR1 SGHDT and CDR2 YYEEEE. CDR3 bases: TGTGCCAGCAGCTTTTACTGGACAGGGGTCTCTGGGGCCAACGTCCTGACTTTC. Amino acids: CASSFYWTGVSGANVLTF.

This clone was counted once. This CDR3 reads CASSLIGPRDLNQPQHF. CDR3 nucleotide sequence: TGTGCCAGCAGCTTGATAGGTCCCCGGGACCTCAATCAGCCCCAGCATTTT. V and J are TRBV5-5 and TRBJ1-5; D is possibly TRBD1 (5 bases). CDR1 and CDR2 (germline): SGHKS, YYEKEE (reference sequence). Trimming shortened V by 1 base and J by 3 bases, and 17 bases separated the two germline ends. There are 17 residues in the CDR3.

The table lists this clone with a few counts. The CDR3 loop is CASSLVTLAKNIQYF. The CDR3 DNA reads as TGTGCCAGCAGCTTGGTCACTCTAGCCAAAAACATTCAGTACTTC. The V call is TRBV5-8, the J call TRBJ2-4; D uncertain. The CDR3 runs to 15 residues. Trimming cost V 0 bases and J 0 bases, with 7 bases left between them. Germline CDR1 reads SGHTS; CDR2 reads YDEGEE.

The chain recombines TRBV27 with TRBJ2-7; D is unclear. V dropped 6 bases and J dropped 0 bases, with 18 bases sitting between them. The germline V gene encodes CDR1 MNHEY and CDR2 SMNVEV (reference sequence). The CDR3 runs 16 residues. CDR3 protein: CASSLGPNLISYEQYF. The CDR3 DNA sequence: TGTGCCAGCAGCCTAGGGCCGAACCTAATCTCCTACGAGCAGTACTTC.

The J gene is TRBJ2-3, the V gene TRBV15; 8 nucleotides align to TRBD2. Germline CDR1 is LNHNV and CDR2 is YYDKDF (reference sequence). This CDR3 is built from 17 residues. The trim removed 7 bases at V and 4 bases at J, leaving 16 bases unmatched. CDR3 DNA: TGTGCCACCAAGAGGAGGGAACTAGCGGACGGGGCAGATACGCAGTATTTT. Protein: CATKRRELADGADTQYF.

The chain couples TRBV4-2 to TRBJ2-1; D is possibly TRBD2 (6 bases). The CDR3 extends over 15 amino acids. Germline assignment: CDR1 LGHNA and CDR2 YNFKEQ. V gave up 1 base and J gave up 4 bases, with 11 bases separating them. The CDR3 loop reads CASSQVSAGYNEQFF. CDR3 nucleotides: TGTGCCAGCAGCCAAGTGTCAGCGGGTTACAATGAGCAGTTCTTC.

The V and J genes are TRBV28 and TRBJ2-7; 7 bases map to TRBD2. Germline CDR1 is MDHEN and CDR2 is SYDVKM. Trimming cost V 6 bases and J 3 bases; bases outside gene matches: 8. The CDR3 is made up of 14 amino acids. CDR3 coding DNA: TGTGCCAGCAGGGCGACTAGCATACTCTACGAGCAGTACTTC. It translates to CASRATSILYEQYF.